This entry features one T cell receptor (beta chain) sequence. The sample comes from a study of blood T cells in healthy people across ages. V was pared by 6 bases and J by 2 bases, with 13 bases between. The CDR3 consists of 14 residues. The V gene's germline CDR1 is WSHSY and CDR2 SAAADI. A sample-barcoded 5' primer and a J-beta primer mix were used in a second PCR of roughly 6 to 11 cycles. TCRdb itself ran the 5' RACE reads through MiXCR, one entry per CDR3 protein. This table has more than 550,000 distinct CDR3 sequences, about 20% appearing once. The chain carries TRBV10-2 and TRBJ2-5, with a weak D call TRBD2 (6 bases). This receptor was taken from a man aged 65 to 79 in good health. The sequencing sample was made of blood. CDR3 DNA: TGCGCCAGCAGGGGAGGACAAGCTCAAGAGACCCAGTACTTC. Translation gives CASRGGQAQETQYF.